The 26 T cell receptor beta chains below come from one sample, sequenced in a study of T cells in Graves' hyperthyroidism and ophthalmopathy. From RNA transcripts, TCR beta CDR3 regions were amplified. The HTBI primer set served for first-round RT-PCR of the TCR CDR3. TCRdb re-analysed the multiplex PCR reads in MiXCR, keeping a single row per CDR3 protein. The table includes 550,000 to 800,000 distinct CDR3 sequences, 15% to 20% detected once. The sequenced sample consisted of blood. Receptors were obtained from a middle-aged man with Graves' hyperthyroidism.

This clonotype has a count of ten or more. In DNA, the CDR3 is TGTGCCAGCAGTTTAAGTCAGGGTAATTCACCCCTCCACTTT. It encodes CASSLSQGNSPLHF. The chain carries TRBV12-3 or TRBV12-4 and TRBJ1-6, with a possible D match to TRBD1 (5 bases). The CDR3 length is 14 residues. Trimming took off 2 bases at V and 6 bases at J, with 8 bases between the two ends.

The sample holds many counts of this clonotype. The V gene is TRBV12-3 or TRBV12-4, the J gene TRBJ1-5; TRBD1 might be the D (5 bases). The CDR3 has 14 residues. V was cut by 7 bases and J by 5 bases, with 15 bases left in between. The CDR3 sequence: CASTPQGTDQPQHF. In DNA, the CDR3 is TGTGCCAGCACCCCTCAGGGTACCGATCAGCCCCAGCATTTT.

This chain joins TRBV7-8 and TRBJ2-6; tentative D call: TRBD2 (7 bases). This CDR3 has 16 amino acids. CDR1 and CDR2 (germline): SGHVS, FQNEAQ. Trimming took 6 bases from V and 0 from J, leaving 12 bases between them. DNA for the CDR3: TGTGCCAGCAGTTCTGCGGGGGCCTCTGGGGCCAACGTCCTGACTTTC. This translates into CASSSAGASGANVLTF.

This clonotype was seen a handful of times. The CDR3 DNA sequence: TGTGCCAGCAGCTTACAGGGGACAGGGGGCTACGAGCAGTACTTC. Translating gives CASSLQGTGGYEQYF. The chain recombines TRBV7-3 with TRBJ2-7; 11 bases are shared with TRBD1. The V gene end was trimmed by 2 bases and the J gene end by 3 bases; junction bases not matched to a gene: 3. There are 15 residues in the CDR3. Germline CDR1 and CDR2: SGHTA and FQGTGA. The full variable domain, rest sourced from reference TRBV7-3 and TRBJ2-7, is GAGVSQTPSNKVTEKGKYVELRCDPISGHTALYWYRQSLGQGPEFLIYFQGTGAADDSGLPNDRFFAVRPEGSVSTLKIQRTERGDSAVYLCASSLQGTGGYEQYFGPGTRLTVT.

In its sample, this clonotype was seen a few times. The chain couples TRBV6-1 to TRBJ1-1; 8 bases are a match to TRBD1. The V gene end was trimmed by 5 bases and the J gene end by 3 bases; junction bases not matched to a gene: 11. The germline gives CDR1 MNHNS, CDR2 SASEGT. The CDR3 spans 16 residues. CDR3 region: CASSPDRDRPDTEAFF. The DNA of the CDR3 is TGTGCCAGCAGTCCAGATAGGGACAGGCCCGACACTGAAGCTTTCTTT.

This clonotype was counted only a few times. The J gene is TRBJ1-1, the V gene TRBV18; weak D call: TRBD1 (6 bases). V lost 7 bases to trimming and J lost 3 bases, with 18 bases between them. The CDR3 spans 15 residues. Per the germline V gene, CDR1 is KGHSH and CDR2 is LQKENI. This chain's CDR3 is CASLRSGELYTEAFF. The CDR3 DNA is TGTGCCAGCTTGAGATCAGGGGAATTGTACACTGAAGCTTTCTTT.

There are many counts of this clonotype. The chain couples TRBV28 to TRBJ2-2, with TRBD2 matching 11 bases. V shed 3 bases, J shed 0 bases, and the junction held 3 bases outside the gene matches. The CDR3 sequence is 17 residues long. Looked up from germline, CDR1 is MDHEN and CDR2 is SYDVKM. The CDR3 DNA reads TGTGCCAGCAGTTTCGTAGCGGGAGGGTCGAACACCGGGGAGCTGTTTTTT. Amino acids: CASSFVAGGSNTGELFF.

For this clonotype: Being one base from a much bigger clone, this may be a read error. The chain carries TRBV6-5 and TRBJ2-1; no clear D. Judging by the DNA end, TRBJ2-7 fits better; the J call may be wrong. The V gene's germline CDR1 is MNHEY and CDR2 SVGAGI. The CDR3 length is 15 residues. The CDR3 spells CASSYKGFSYNEQYF. The DNA for the CDR3 is TGTGCCAGCAGTTACAAAGGGTTCTCCTACAATGAGCAGTACTTC.

This sequence joins TRBV11-2 and TRBJ2-7; D is uncertain. The CDR3 is 14 residues long. Germline assignment: CDR1 SGHAT and CDR2 FQNNGV. Trimming removed 2 bases from V and 3 bases from J, with 11 bases in between. In DNA form, the CDR3 reads TGTGCCAGCAGCTTAAGGCAGGTGATCTACGAGCAGTACTTC. It specifies CASSLRQVIYEQYF.

The rearrangement links TRBV29-1 to TRBJ2-7; a weak D match, TRBD2 (6 bases). The length of the CDR3 is 12 residues. V was pared by 8 bases and J by 9 bases, with 20 bases between. The germline gives CDR1 SQVTM, CDR2 ANQGSEA. Written as DNA, the CDR3 is TGCAGCTCAAGTTCGGCGGGGTCGGTGCAGTACTTC. It codes for CSSSSAGSVQYF.

Points on this clonotype: A much larger clone differs by one base, so this may be a read error. The chain has TRBV27 and TRBJ2-7; possibly TRBD2 for D (5 bases). The germline gives CDR1 MNHEY, CDR2 SMNVEV (reference sequence). The CDR3 totals 15 residues. CDR3 bases: TGTGACAGCCACCGGGATGGGATTAGCTCCTACGAGCAGTACTTC. Translated: CDSHRDGISSYEQYF.

This clonotype was detected only once. CDR3 residues: CASTRTDRNTIYF. The CDR3 DNA reads TGTGCCAGCACGCGGACGGACCGAAACACCATATATTTT. The J gene is TRBJ1-3, the V gene TRBV18; D not resolved. The germline gives CDR1 KGHSH, CDR2 LQKENI. This CDR3 comprises 13 residues. Trimming took off 8 bases at V and 5 bases at J, with 13 bases between the two ends.

The gene calls are TRBV7-6 and TRBJ2-1, with D perhaps TRBD2 (6 bases). Per the germline V gene, CDR1 is SGHVS and CDR2 is FNYEAQ. V dropped 5 bases and J dropped 7 bases, with 18 bases sitting between them. CDR3 length: 15 amino acids. The CDR3 reads CASSPRGGGRNEQFF. DNA for the CDR3: TGTGCCAGCAGCCCGCGGGGTGGAGGGAGAAATGAGCAGTTCTTC.

This clonotype was counted many times. This chain uses TRBV30 with TRBJ2-5; no clear D. CDR3 length equals 11 residues. Germline lookup yields CDR1 GTSNPN and CDR2 SVGIG (reference sequence). Trimming removed 0 bases at V and 4 bases at J, with 3 bases between. The CDR3: CAWSVRETQYF. The CDR3 DNA follows: TGTGCCTGGAGTGTAAGAGAGACCCAGTACTTC.

This clonotype was observed a few times. The chain is built from TRBV7-9 and TRBJ1-6, with D uncertain. CDR3 length equals 14 residues. Per germline, CDR1 SEHNR and CDR2 FQNEAQ (reference sequence). CDR3 DNA sequence: TGTGCTATAGAAAGGAAGGAGGCCGGTTCACCCCTCCACTTT. It specifies CAIERKEAGSPLHF.

This clonotype was observed many times. The chain employs TRBV9 and TRBJ2-7, with 8 bases aligning to TRBD2. This CDR3 region has 12 residues. V lost 3 bases, J lost 7 bases, and 3 bases stayed unmatched. Germline CDR1 SGDLS, CDR2 YYNGEE. The CDR3 nucleotides are TGTGCCAGCAGCGCGGGAGGGGATGAGCAGTACTTC. This sequence encodes CASSAGGDEQYF.

This clonotype has ten or more counts. V usage is TRBV20-1 and J usage is TRBJ1-6, with D uncertain. Germline CDR1 is DFQATT and CDR2 is SNEGSKA (reference sequence). Between the trimmed V and J ends, which lost 5 bases and 4 bases, there was a span of 15 bases. This CDR3 is 15 amino acids long. In DNA, the CDR3 is TGCAGTGCTGGCCAATCAGACTCGTATAATTCACCCCTCCACTTT. Translated, it gives CSAGQSDSYNSPLHF.

This clonotype was seen at least ten times. This rearrangement joins TRBV7-3 to TRBJ2-1; D is possibly TRBD1 (6 bases). Germline V gene sequence: CDR1 SGHTA, CDR2 FQGTGA. V was cut by 4 bases and J by 2 bases, with 15 bases left in between. This CDR3 has 16 amino acids. The CDR3 coding sequence is TGTGCCAGCAGCTCACAGGGCTCAGTCCCCTACAATGAGCAGTTCTTC. Protein: CASSSQGSVPYNEQFF. Looking up the rest from reference TRBV7-3 and TRBJ2-1 gives the full variable domain: GAGVSQTPSNKVTEKGKYVELRCDPISGHTALYWYRQSLGQGPEFLIYFQGTGAADDSGLPNDRFFAVRPEGSVSTLKIQRTERGDSAVYLCASSSQGSVPYNEQFFGPGTRLTVL.

The rearrangement uses TRBV27 and TRBJ1-1; D is uncertain. V was cut by 2 bases and J by 4 bases, with 8 bases left in between. The length of the CDR3 is 13 residues. Germline assignment: CDR1 MNHEY and CDR2 SMNVEV (reference sequence). CDR3 region: CASSLVARTEAFF. The CDR3 DNA reads TGTGCCAGCAGTTTAGTCGCTCGCACTGAAGCTTTCTTT.

There are a few counts of this clonotype. The chain links TRBV12-3 or TRBV12-4 to TRBJ2-3; 8 bases are a match to TRBD1. The ends lost 2 bases at V and 2 bases at J; junction bases unmatched: 6. CDR3 length: 16 amino acids. The CDR3 here is CASSLPGQGPTDTQYF. Here the CDR3 DNA reads TGTGCCAGCAGTTTACCCGGACAGGGCCCCACAGATACGCAGTATTTT.

This clonotype was seen at least ten times. The rearrangement joins TRBV13 to TRBJ2-7, with 7 bases lining up with TRBD1. The CDR3 is 14 amino acids. CDR1 is PRHDT and CDR2 is FYEKMQ in the germline V gene (reference sequence). V shed 1 base, J shed 4 bases, and the junction held 4 bases outside the gene matches. CDR3 DNA: TGTGCCAGCAGCTTAGTAGACAGGGAATACGAGCAGTACTTC. It yields the protein CASSLVDREYEQYF. Based on the CDR3 plus reference TRBV13 and TRBJ2-7, the full variable domain is AAGVIQSPRHLIKEKRETATLKCYPIPRHDTVYWYQQGPGQDPQFLISFYEKMQSDKGSIPDRFSAQQFSDYHSELNMSSLELGDSALYFCASSLVDREYEQYFGPGTRLTVT.

This clonotype appeared many times. CDR3 nucleotide sequence: TGTGCCAGCTGTGTTGGGGGGACTGAAGCTTTCTTT. Amino acid sequence: CASCVGGTEAFF. The genes are TRBV3-1 and TRBJ1-1, with D perhaps matching TRBD1 (5 bases). The CDR3 totals 12 residues. Looked up from germline, CDR1 is LGHDT and CDR2 is YNNKEL (reference sequence). Trimming left V 8 bases short and J 5 bases short, with 12 bases between.

Written as DNA, the CDR3 is TGTGCCAGCAGGATACCAGGACCGAAAGAGACCCAGTACTTC. This codes for CASRIPGPKETQYF. This sequence joins TRBV6-2 or TRBV6-3 and TRBJ2-5; no definite D call. Germline V gene data show CDR1 as MNHEY and CDR2 as SVGEGT. V lost 6 bases, J lost 3 bases, and 14 bases lay in between. The CDR3 is made up of 14 amino acids.

The chain employs TRBV30 and TRBJ2-1; D is undetermined. Trimming shortened V by 0 bases and J by 0 bases, and 9 bases separated the two germline ends. The CDR3 contains 15 residues. Germline values: CDR1 GTSNPN, CDR2 SVGIG (reference sequence). The CDR3 DNA is TGTGCCTGGAGTGTACTTCCGGACTCCTACAATGAGCAGTTCTTC. Protein product: CAWSVLPDSYNEQFF.

This clonotype was counted ten times or more. This chain joins TRBV28 and TRBJ2-7; 7 bases are a match to TRBD2. The length of the CDR3 is 14 residues. V lost 8 bases and J lost 2; bases outside the gene matches: 9. CDR1 and CDR2 (germline): MDHEN, SYDVKM. Here the CDR3 reads CASFPGGGTYEQYF. CDR3 in DNA: TGTGCCAGCTTTCCTGGGGGGGGAACCTACGAGCAGTACTTC.

Concerning this clonotype itself: One end of the junction does not line up with germline, which may come from a read error. This chain uses TRBV28 with TRBJ2-1; the match to TRBD2 covers 10 bases. CDR1 is MDHEN and CDR2 is SYDVKM in the germline V gene. CDR3 size: 13 residues. The chain's CDR3 is CASTSGIIYEQLF. The CDR3 DNA is TGTGCCAGTACTAGCGGGATTATCTATGAGCAGCTCTTC. The variable domain in full, with the rest retrieved from reference TRBV28 and TRBJ2-1, is DVKVTQSSRYLVKRTGEKVFLECVQDMDHENMFWYRQDPGLGLRLIYFSYDVKMKEKGDIPEGYSVSREKKERFSLILESASTNQTSMYLCASTSGIIYEQLFGPGTRLTVL.